This T cell receptor (beta chain) is drawn from a study of CD8+CD57+ T cells in acquired aplastic anemia. This clonotype turned up a few times. Its antigen is unidentified. Germline values: CDR1 MNHEY, CDR2 SMNVEV (reference sequence). Trimming shortened V by 2 bases and J by 8 bases, and 6 bases separated the two germline ends. The CDR3 consists of 12 residues. Those patients picked for sequencing had displayed CD8+CD57+ cell expansion on flow cytometry. There were no patients without severe acquired aplastic anemia. Profiles of TCR beta VDJ and CDR3 were generated from a genomic DNA template. TCRdb analysed the reads with MiXCR anew, one entry per CDR3 protein. Among roughly 160,000 distinct CDR3 sequences listed, less than 60% were seen once. Study observations and caveats: Some 28 sequences, all CD8+ CDR3, were shared between patients and controls.

The chain links TRBV27 to TRBJ1-4; unclear D gene. Sequenced: sorted CD4+, CD8+, or CD8+CD57+ T cells (not recorded which) from PBMCs. The receptor's source is a human donor with aplastic anemia. The CDR3, as DNA: TGTGCCAGCAGTTTAACCACGGAAAAACTGTTTTTT. Amino acids: CASSLTTEKLFF.